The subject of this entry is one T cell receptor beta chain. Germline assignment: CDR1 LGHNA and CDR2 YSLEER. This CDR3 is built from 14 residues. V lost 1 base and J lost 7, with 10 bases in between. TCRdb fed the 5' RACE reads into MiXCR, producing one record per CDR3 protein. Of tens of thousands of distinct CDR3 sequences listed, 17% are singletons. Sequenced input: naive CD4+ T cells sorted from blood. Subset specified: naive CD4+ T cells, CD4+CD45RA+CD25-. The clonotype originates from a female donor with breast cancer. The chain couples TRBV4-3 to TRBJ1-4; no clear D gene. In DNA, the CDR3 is TGCGCCAGCAGCCAAGGCGACACCACTGAAAAACTGTTTTTT. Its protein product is CASSQGDTTEKLFF.